This TCR beta chain was sequenced in a study of response to subunit inactivated influenza vaccine. Overall study findings and caveats: Seasonal influenza vaccination, on each occasion, was suggested by the authors to recruit few new T cells.

In this sample, this clonotype turned up many times. Its specificity is unknown. Via MiXCR, TCRdb re-called the RT-PCR reads, giving one row per CDR3 protein. The sample contains 450,000 to 550,000 distinct CDR3 sequences, 25% of which appear only once. Sequencing used CD4+ T cells sorted from PBMCs, obtained less than 6 days after vaccination. The TCR comes from a man over 45 who received an inactivated influenza vaccine.

The CDR3 spells CASSFRGASYEQYF. The CDR3 nucleotides are TGTGCCAGCAGCTTTCGGGGGGCCTCTTACGAGCAGTACTTC. The chain has TRBV7-2 and TRBJ2-7; D is possibly TRBD2 (7 bases). V shed 3 bases and J shed 4 bases, with 13 bases lying between them. Germline V gene sequence: CDR1 SGHTA, CDR2 FQGNSA. This CDR3 comprises 14 residues.